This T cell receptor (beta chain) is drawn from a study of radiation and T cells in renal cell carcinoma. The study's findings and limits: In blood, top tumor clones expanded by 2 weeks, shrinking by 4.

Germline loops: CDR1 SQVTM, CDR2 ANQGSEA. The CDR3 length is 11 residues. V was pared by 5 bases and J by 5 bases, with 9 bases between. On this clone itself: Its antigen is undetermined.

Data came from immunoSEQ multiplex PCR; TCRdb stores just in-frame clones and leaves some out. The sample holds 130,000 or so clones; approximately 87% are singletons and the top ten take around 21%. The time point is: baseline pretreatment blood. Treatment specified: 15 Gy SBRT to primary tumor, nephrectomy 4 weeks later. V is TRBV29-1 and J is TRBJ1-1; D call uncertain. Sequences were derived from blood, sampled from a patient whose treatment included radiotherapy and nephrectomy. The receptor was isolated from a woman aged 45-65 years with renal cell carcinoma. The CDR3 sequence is CSVRGRTEAFF. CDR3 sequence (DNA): TGCAGCGTTCGAGGGAGGACTGAAGCTTTCTTT.